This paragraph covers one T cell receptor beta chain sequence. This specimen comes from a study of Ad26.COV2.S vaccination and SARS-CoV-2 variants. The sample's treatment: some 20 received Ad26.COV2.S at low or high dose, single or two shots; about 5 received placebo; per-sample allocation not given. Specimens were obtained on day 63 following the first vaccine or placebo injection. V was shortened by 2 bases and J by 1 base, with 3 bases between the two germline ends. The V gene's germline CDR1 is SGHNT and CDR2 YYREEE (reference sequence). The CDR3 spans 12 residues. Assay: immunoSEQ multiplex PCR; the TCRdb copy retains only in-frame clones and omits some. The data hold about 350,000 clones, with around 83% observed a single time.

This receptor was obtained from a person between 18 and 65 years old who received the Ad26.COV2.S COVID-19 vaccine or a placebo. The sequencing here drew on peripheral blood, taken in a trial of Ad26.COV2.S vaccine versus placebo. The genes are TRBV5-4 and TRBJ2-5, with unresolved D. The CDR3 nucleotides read TGTGCCAGCAGCTTATCCCAAGAGACCCAGTACTTC. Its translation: CASSLSQETQYF. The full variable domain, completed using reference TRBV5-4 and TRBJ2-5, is ETGVTQSPTHLIKTRGQQVTLRCSSQSGHNTVSWYQQALGQGPQFIFQYYREEENGRGNFPPRFSGLQFPNYSSELNVNALELDDSALYLCASSLSQETQYFGPGTRLLVL.